This T cell receptor beta chain derives from a study of a mutant IDH1 vaccine in newly diagnosed glioma (dated by TCRdb to 2020 to 2022). Regarding the complete study: Vaccination started 4-6 weeks after radiotherapy alone, or was given together with temozolomide cycles in the groups whose treatment included chemotherapy. Peripheral blood samples were drawn at six visits, namely V03 (baseline), V05, V07, V10, V12 and V13. The week-35 safety follow-up took place at visit V12, and the week-47 end of study took place at visit V13. Prior to enrollment, patients had been given standard therapy consisting of radiotherapy alone, temozolomide alone, or radiochemotherapy with temozolomide, with the combination given to most patients. Longitudinal TCRB deep sequencing was performed for roughly 24 treated patients wherever samples were available for exploratory analyses. The roughly 35 treated patients were approximately 60% male and around 38% female, with a mean age of around 40 years. General conclusions and limits of the study: It was noted by the authors that analyses of patient blood samples could not be reproduced owing to sample limitations. Changes in the top peripheral T cell clonotypes picked up by TCRB sequencing did not appear to be linked to pseudoprogression. Immune responses induced by the vaccine were seen in around 93% of patients across multiple MHC alleles. Availability determined which PBMC samples were chosen for TCRB deep sequencing.

V is shortened by 6 bases, J by 1 base, and the region joining them spans 10 bases. CDR1 and CDR2, looked up from the germline V gene, are SGHVS and FQNEAQ. The CDR3 runs 13 residues from the cysteine to the phenylalanine. The entry retains the CDR3 DNA only, 39 bases that are in frame from base 1. As regards this clone: The specificity of this receptor is unknown. There are no base qualities to consult, and no much larger clone falls within one base.

Preparation of the library involved the immunoSEQ multiplex PCR assay. Rearranged TCR beta chain sequences were amplified using the hsTCRB Kit according to the manufacturer's protocol. TCRB libraries were sequenced on an Illumina MiSeq. Per the authors' processing: The kit vendor's proprietary platform handled demultiplexing, trimming and gene mapping. TCRdb retrieved this table from immuneACCESS and kept in-frame rearrangements only. Not all clones are present; in checked studies, unresolved V genes account for under half, and no reason is known for the remainder. V and J calls and clone size are given by that table; D and trimming were obtained from the DNA. The sample records approximately 25,000 clones, 82% of which are singletons. Roughly 3.8% of the sample is in the top ten clones. The time point label of this sample denotes: week 47, end of study. A 20-mer mutant IDH1 peptide at 300 micrograms in Montanide made up each vaccine dose, which was injected subcutaneously together with topical imiquimod. Patients received eight vaccinations in weeks 1, 3, 5, 7, 11, 15, 19 and 23, corresponding to visits V03 through V10. The donors had newly diagnosed IDH1-mutant astrocytomas of WHO grade 3 or 4 that showed loss of nuclear ATRX. The samples were drawn from NOA16, a multicentre, single-arm, open-label phase I trial in Germany that tested a mutant IDH1 peptide vaccine in humans for the first time. Genomic DNA for TCRB sequencing was isolated from EDTA blood with the DNeasy Blood and Tissue Kit.

The sample here was PBMCs, taken from a glioma patient whose treatment included an IDH1 peptide vaccine. The chain was built from TRBV7-8 and TRBJ2-7; the D region possibly corresponds to TRBD1 (5 bases align). The sequence was collected from a man in his forties with glioma. Some clones in this sample may be carry-over from other donors' samples. This receptor carries the CDR3 CASRYDSSYEQYF. The DNA sequence reads TGTGCCAGCAGATACGACAGTTCCTACGAGCAGTACTTC.